This T cell receptor beta chain was captured by sequencing in a study of blood T cell repertoires in COVID-19. Study context: From T cells, B-cell-depleted T cells, or PBMCs came the material, which was cDNA or gDNA.

TCRdb's copy holds only in-frame clones and misses some; the assay was immunoSEQ multiplex PCR. The table records around 270,000 clones, 70% to 90% of them present only once. This CDR3 spans 16 amino acids. The TCR comes from a woman aged 55-70 years with COVID-19, enrolled during active disease. The chain carries TRBV21-1 and TRBJ2-2; the table gives TRBD2 as D, unverified against the DNA. TRBV21-1 is noted as a pseudogene. Sequenced material: peripheral blood. The CDR3 loop reads CASSKAGTRHTGELFF. The CDR3 DNA reads as TGTGCCAGCAGCAAAGCCGGGACTAGACACACCGGGGAGCTGTTTTTT.